This T cell receptor beta chain originates from a study of blood T cells in healthy people across ages. Of note for this clonotype: The antigen remains undetermined.

General observations from the study: Diversity was estimated from one million T cells, and these estimates were considered underestimates. Without sorted subsets, naive and antigen-experienced compartments could not be conclusively compared. Higher diversity and more naive CD4+ cells were features of long-lived donors, compared to aged donors.

A second PCR, run for about 7 to 12 cycles, used a sample-barcoded 5' primer plus a J-beta primer mix. A tag from a template-switch adaptor with 12 random nucleotides marked each cDNA molecule. TCRdb passed the 5' RACE reads through MiXCR, listing each CDR3 protein once. The profile shows 650,000 to 1,000,000 distinct CDR3 sequences, more than 35% of them singletons. V shed 6 bases and J 3 bases; nucleotides not matched to a gene: 7. This CDR3 spans 15 amino acids. CDR1 is MNHEY and CDR2 is SMNVEV in the germline V gene (reference sequence). Sequences were obtained from blood. The sequence was collected from an elderly man in good health. This chain connects TRBV27 to TRBJ2-7; 11 bases align to TRBD2. CDR3 coding DNA: TGTGCCAGCAGCCGGACCGGGACTAGCGGCTACGAGCAGTACTTC. It is translated as CASSRTGTSGYEQYF.